This T cell receptor beta chain derives from a study of shared clonotypes between healthy human individuals. Sequencing was performed with immunoSEQ multiplex PCR; in TCRdb, only in-frame clones are kept and a portion is missing. This table holds about 600,000 clones, less than 98% found once. Trimming cost V 2 bases and J 1 base, with 11 bases left between them. There are 14 residues in the CDR3. From germline, CDR1 is GTSNPN and CDR2 SVGIG (reference sequence). The rearrangement uses TRBV30 and TRBJ1-1; D perhaps matches TRBD1 (5 bases). Sequenced input: naive CD4+ T cells sorted from blood. The subset is: CD45RA+ positively selected. The TCR sequence derives from a woman aged 25 to 39 in good health. The CDR3 is CAWSTLTGNTEAFF. The CDR3 nucleotides are TGTGCCTGGAGTACCTTAACAGGGAACACTGAAGCTTTCTTT.